Here is one TCR beta chain with its context. Reanalyzing the 5' RACE reads, TCRdb keeps one entry per CDR3 protein, without DNA. Its clone listing holds some 400,000 distinct CDR3 sequences. The sample comes from a study of monozygotic twins with inflammatory bowel disease. Looked up from germline, CDR1 is SEHNR and CDR2 is FQNEAQ (reference sequence). CDR3 size: 13 residues. The chain carries TRBV7-9 and TRBJ2-4; TCRdb calls TRBD1, which cannot be checked without DNA. The receptor was derived from a human donor with ulcerative colitis or Crohn's disease, or a healthy co-twin of an affected twin (not recorded which). The sequencing input was blood. The CDR3 protein is CASTSGRENIQYF.